The clone carrying this T cell receptor (beta chain) has a handful of counts. Using a J-beta primer mix together with a sample-barcoded 5' primer, a second PCR was run for about 7 to 12 cycles. Tags on each cDNA molecule came from a template-switch adaptor with 12 random nucleotides. TCRdb reprocessed the 5' RACE reads with MiXCR, giving one entry per CDR3 protein. The sample lists 1.5 million or so distinct CDR3 sequences; about 45% were seen once. This record comes from a study of blood T cells in healthy people across ages. Each donor was a healthy Caucasian individual from Russia, aged about 6 to 90. Total RNA amounts of at least 6 micrograms were extracted per sample. Germline V CDR1 and CDR2: SGHRS, YFSETQ. This CDR3 has 13 amino acids. V lost 4 bases, J lost 9 bases, and 5 bases stayed unmatched.

The chain joins TRBV5-1 to TRBJ1-1; 11 bases fit TRBD1. The receptor comes from a woman aged 18-29 years in good health. The sequenced material came from blood. CDR3 in amino acids: CASSPGTGGKAFF. DNA of the CDR3: TGCGCCAGCAGCCCCGGGACAGGGGGAAAAGCTTTCTTT.